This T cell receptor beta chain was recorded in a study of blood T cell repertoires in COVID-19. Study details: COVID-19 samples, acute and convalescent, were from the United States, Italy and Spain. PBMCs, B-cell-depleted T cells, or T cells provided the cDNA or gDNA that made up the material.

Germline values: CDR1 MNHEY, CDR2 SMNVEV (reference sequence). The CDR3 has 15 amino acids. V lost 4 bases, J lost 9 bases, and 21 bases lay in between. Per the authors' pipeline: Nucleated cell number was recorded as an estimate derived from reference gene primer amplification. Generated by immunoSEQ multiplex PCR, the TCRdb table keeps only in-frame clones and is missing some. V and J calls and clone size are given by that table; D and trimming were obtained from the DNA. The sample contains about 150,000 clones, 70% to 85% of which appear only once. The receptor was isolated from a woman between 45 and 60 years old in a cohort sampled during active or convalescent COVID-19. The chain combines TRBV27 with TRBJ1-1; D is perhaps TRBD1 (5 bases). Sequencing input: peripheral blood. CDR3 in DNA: TGTGCCAGCAGTTCTCTACAGGACCCAGAAGTGAAAGCTTTCTTT. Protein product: CASSSLQDPEVKAFF.